These 5 T cell receptor beta chains came from one sample sequenced in a study of glioma-infiltrating T cells after dendritic cell vaccination. Libraries were prepared by immunoSEQ multiplex PCR; TCRdb keeps only in-frame clonotypes and omits some of them. In the table there are 50,000 to 80,000 clones, 82% of which are singletons. The sequencing used blood, collected before dendritic cell vaccination. These receptors all come from a human donor with glioblastoma.

This sequence joins TRBV5-1 and TRBJ2-7, with 8 bases identical to TRBD2. V was pared by 6 bases and J by 0 bases, with 5 bases of the junction left unmatched. The CDR3 contains 14 residues. Germline V CDR1 and CDR2: SGHRS, YFSETQ. The CDR3 sequence is CASMASGSSYEQYF. The DNA of the CDR3 is TGCGCCAGCATGGCCAGCGGGAGCTCCTACGAGCAGTACTTC.

The genes are TRBV7-6 and TRBJ2-2; D not certain. CDR1 SGHVS and CDR2 FNYEAQ come from the germline V gene. The CDR3 covers 14 residues. The V and J ends lost 1 base and 6 bases respectively, with 9 bases between them. The CDR3 protein is CASSLGDRSGELFF. CDR3 nucleotide sequence: TGTGCCAGCAGCTTAGGCGATCGGTCCGGGGAGCTGTTTTTT.

The chain links TRBV10-3 to TRBJ1-2, with 7 nucleotides matching TRBD1. The CDR3 sequence is 13 residues long. Germline assignment: CDR1 ENHRY and CDR2 SYGVKD. The V and J ends lost 4 bases and 8 bases, in that order; junction bases with no gene match: 7. As DNA, the CDR3 is TGTGCCATCAGTGCGGAGACAGGGACGGGCTACACCTTC. It translates to CAISAETGTGYTF.

The chain joins TRBV28 to TRBJ1-5, with 10 nucleotides matching TRBD1. V lost 4 bases and J lost 5; bases outside the gene matches: 11. This CDR3 has 17 residues. Germline CDR1 and CDR2: MDHEN and SYDVKM. In DNA, the CDR3 is TGTGCCAGCAGTTACGGGACAGGGGCCCCCTCATATCAGCCCCAGCATTTT. Its protein is CASSYGTGAPSYQPQHF.

This sequence joins TRBV27 and TRBJ2-7; D is undetermined. Between the trimmed V and J ends, which lost 11 bases and 2 bases, there was a span of 19 bases. The CDR3 extends over 14 amino acids. CDR1 is MNHEY and CDR2 is SMNVEV in the germline V gene (reference sequence). CDR3 protein: CALFGGAATYEQYF. CDR3 DNA: TGTGCCCTTTTTGGCGGTGCGGCCACCTACGAGCAGTACTTC.